This T cell receptor (beta chain) was obtained from a study of T cell changes during pregnancy in multiple sclerosis. CDR3 length: 11 amino acids. Trimming pared 6 bases from V and 9 bases from J, leaving 11 bases between. CDR1 is ENHRY, CDR2 SYGVKD, per germline. Clones were read by immunoSEQ multiplex PCR, and TCRdb kept only the in-frame ones, dropping some. The data contain around 92,000 clones, approximately 93% of them singletons. The specimen comprised peripheral blood, sampled after pregnancy. The chain joins TRBV10-3 to TRBJ1-2, with a weak D call TRBD1 (6 bases). This receptor was identified in a female donor with multiple sclerosis, enrolled in a pregnancy study. The CDR3 is CAISSGTSYTF. The CDR3 DNA follows: TGTGCCATCAGCTCCGGGACAAGCTACACCTTC.